This T cell receptor beta chain was sequenced in a study of T cell responses to AZD1222 COVID-19 vaccine. Study outcomes and limitations: Only a handful of AZD1222 recipients, roughly six in all, had baseline seropositivity. After the peak T cell response, and only then, were repertoires sampled. Two AZD1222 doses significantly raised spike-specific TCR breadth and depth over controls.

This CDR3 has 17 residues. Produced via immunoSEQ multiplex PCR; TCRdb's table is partial and in-frame only. The sample has around 120,000 clones, roughly 84% seen once. For this clone: Its antigen remains unknown.

The rearrangement links TRBV21-1 to TRBJ1-6; the table's TRBD1 call for D was not verified on the DNA. TRBV21-1 is a known pseudogene. This receptor was identified in an adult who received the AZD1222 COVID-19 vaccine. The material sequenced was peripheral blood, taken 28 days after the second AZD1222 dose. DNA for the CDR3: TGTGCCAGCAGCAAAGTTTTATTGTCAGGGTCGAGGTCACCCCTCCACTTT. Amino acids: CASSKVLLSGSRSPLHF.